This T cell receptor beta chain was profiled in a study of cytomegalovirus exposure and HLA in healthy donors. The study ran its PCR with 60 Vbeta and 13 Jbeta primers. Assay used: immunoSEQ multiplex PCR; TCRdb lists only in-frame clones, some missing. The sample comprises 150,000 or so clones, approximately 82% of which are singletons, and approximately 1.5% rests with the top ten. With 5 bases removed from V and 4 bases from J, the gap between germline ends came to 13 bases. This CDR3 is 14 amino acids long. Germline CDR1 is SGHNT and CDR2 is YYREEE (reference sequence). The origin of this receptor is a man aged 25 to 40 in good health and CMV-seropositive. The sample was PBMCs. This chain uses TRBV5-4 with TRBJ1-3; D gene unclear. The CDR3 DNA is TGTGCCAGCAGAGGCGACATCTCAGGAAACACCATATATTTT. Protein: CASRGDISGNTIYF.